Listed here are 25 T cell receptor beta chains from one sample, sequenced in a study of T cell responses to AZD1222 COVID-19 vaccine. Libraries were prepared by immunoSEQ multiplex PCR; TCRdb keeps only in-frame clonotypes and omits some of them. The table lists around 140,000 clones, 80% to 90% of them singletons, with roughly 1.7% in the top ten. The source material was peripheral blood, sampled on day 0 of AZD1222 vaccination. Source of these receptors: an adult in good health.

This chain uses TRBV28 with TRBJ1-3, with 10 bases fitting TRBD1. Trimming at V came to 4 bases and at J to 1 base, leaving 7 bases not matched to a gene. In germline, CDR1 is MDHEN, CDR2 SYDVKM. The CDR3 loop spans 17 amino acids. DNA for the CDR3: TGTGCCAGCAGTTCTCCCCCGGGACAGGGGTCTGGAAACACCATATATTTT. It encodes CASSSPPGQGSGNTIYF.

The chain couples TRBV7-4 to TRBJ1-5; maybe TRBD1 (5 bases). Germline V gene sequence: CDR1 SGHVT, CDR2 SQSDAQ. The CDR3 has 19 amino acids. Trimming cost V 3 bases and J 3 bases, with 24 bases left between them. CDR3 loop: CASSLGRQRRLKYNQPQHF. The CDR3 DNA follows: TGTGCCAGCAGCTTGGGTCGACAGCGACGGTTGAAATACAATCAGCCCCAGCATTTT.

The chain is built from TRBV19 and TRBJ2-3, with D hard to call. CDR1 is LNHDA, CDR2 SQIVND, per germline (reference sequence). This CDR3 is built from 15 residues. Trimming removed 7 bases from V and 2 bases from J, with 16 bases in between. Here the CDR3 DNA reads TGTGCCAGTACAGAATTTGGATCATTCACAGATACGCAGTATTTT. It encodes CASTEFGSFTDTQYF.

The chain uses TRBV19 and TRBJ1-1, with 11 positions matching TRBD1. With V trimmed by 3 bases and J by 4 bases, 4 bases remained unmatched. The V gene's germline CDR1 is LNHDA and CDR2 SQIVND (reference sequence). CDR3 length: 15 residues. CDR3 loop: CASSIWTGGGTEAFF. The CDR3 bases are TGTGCCAGTAGTATCTGGACAGGGGGCGGCACTGAAGCTTTCTTT.

CDR3 bases: TGTGCCACCAGCAGAGTCAGGGGGAACACTGAAGCTTTCTTT. Protein sequence: CATSRVRGNTEAFF. The chain is built from TRBV15 and TRBJ1-1; possibly TRBD1 for D (6 bases). The CDR3 runs 14 residues. Per germline, CDR1 LNHNV and CDR2 YYDKDF (reference sequence). V was cut by 1 base and J by 1 base, with 7 bases left in between.

The CDR3 is CASRFGTGGLYEQYF. The CDR3 DNA reads TGTGCCAGCAGATTCGGGACAGGGGGCTTGTACGAGCAGTACTTC. This chain connects TRBV27 to TRBJ2-7; 12 bases line up with TRBD1. Germline CDR1 and CDR2: MNHEY and SMNVEV (reference sequence). The J segment lost 4 bases and the V segment lost 6 bases, leaving 7 bases of the junction unmatched. This CDR3 is built from 15 residues.

The genes are TRBV28 and TRBJ1-2, with D perhaps matching TRBD1 (6 bases). The CDR3 length is 12 residues. Germline lookup yields CDR1 MDHEN and CDR2 SYDVKM. The germline V and J ends were trimmed by 9 bases and 3 bases, with 11 bases remaining between them. CDR3 nucleotides: TGTGCCAGTTCGGACAGCTACTATGGCTACACCTTC. Encoded protein: CASSDSYYGYTF.

The chain combines TRBV28 with TRBJ1-4, with D possibly matching TRBD1 (6 bases). Trimming cost V 1 base and J 8 bases, with 11 bases left between them. Germline values: CDR1 MDHEN, CDR2 SYDVKM. The CDR3 is made up of 14 amino acids. The CDR3 DNA sequence: TGTGCCAGCAGTTTATTGGGGGCGAGGGAAAAACTGTTTTTT. This encodes CASSLLGAREKLFF.

This rearrangement joins TRBV5-1 to TRBJ2-7; 9 positions match TRBD1. The CDR3 sequence is 16 residues long. In germline, CDR1 is SGHRS, CDR2 YFSETQ. V lost 4 bases to trimming and J lost 4 bases; unmatched junction nucleotides: 12. Written as DNA, the CDR3 is TGCGCCAGCAGCACGCCGGGACAGGGTTCCCCATACGAGCAGTACTTC. As protein: CASSTPGQGSPYEQYF.

The CDR3: CASGGVGGRNTEAFF. The CDR3 nucleotides read TGCGCCAGCGGCGGGGTTGGAGGGAGAAACACTGAAGCTTTCTTT. The rearrangement joins TRBV5-1 to TRBJ1-1; no definite D call. With 7 bases removed from V and 2 bases from J, the gap between germline ends came to 18 bases. The length of the CDR3 is 15 residues. The germline V gene has CDR1 SGHRS and CDR2 YFSETQ.

V usage is TRBV5-1 and J usage is TRBJ1-5, with D hard to call. The CDR3 totals 14 residues. Germline V gene lookup returns CDR1 SGHRS and CDR2 YFSETQ. V lost 2 bases and J lost 3, with 9 bases in between. CDR3 amino acids: CASSLAGNNQPQHF. CDR3 DNA sequence: TGCGCCAGCAGCTTAGCGGGAAACAATCAGCCCCAGCATTTT. Filled out from reference TRBV5-1 and TRBJ1-5, the complete variable domain reads KAGVTQTPRYLIKTRGQQVTLSCSPISGHRSVSWYQQTPGQGLQFLFEYFSETQRNKGNFPGRFSGRQFSNSRSEMNVSTLELGDSALYLCASSLAGNNQPQHFGDGTRLSIL.

The chain joins TRBV2 to TRBJ1-6; D gene ambiguous. V was cut by 1 base and J by 8 bases, with 9 bases left in between. Germline V lookup: CDR1 SNHLY, CDR2 FYNNEI. CDR3 length equals 14 residues. Here the CDR3 DNA reads TGTGCCAGCAGTGAAGTCCTAAAGTATTCACCCCTCCACTTT. Protein: CASSEVLKYSPLHF.

The chain carries TRBV7-2 and TRBJ1-4; D might be TRBD1 (5 bases). The ends were cut back, 0 bases at V and 2 bases at J, with 7 bases in the middle. The CDR3 has 15 residues. Germline V gives CDR1 SGHTA, CDR2 FQGNSA. The CDR3 sequence: CASSLAGLTNEKLFF. The DNA of the CDR3 is TGTGCCAGCAGCTTAGCGGGACTTACTAATGAAAAACTGTTTTTT.

The J gene is TRBJ1-2, the V gene TRBV20-1, with D perhaps TRBD1 (6 bases). The CDR3 length is 11 residues. Germline V lookup: CDR1 DFQATT, CDR2 SNEGSKA (reference sequence). Trimming cost V 6 bases and J 5 bases, with 10 bases left between them. The CDR3 region has the DNA TGCAGTGCGCGACAGGCTTATGGCTACACCTTC. Protein sequence: CSARQAYGYTF.

CDR3 DNA: TGCAGCGTTCCTGCTCGGACAGTGGGCAGGGGCTATGGCTACACCTTC. Encoded protein: CSVPARTVGRGYGYTF. The chain joins TRBV29-1 to TRBJ1-2; TRBD1 is a possible D gene (6 bases). CDR1 is SQVTM, CDR2 ANQGSEA, per germline. The V end was cut by 5 bases, the J end by 4 bases, with 23 bases between. The CDR3 loop spans 16 amino acids.

The chain recombines TRBV7-8 with TRBJ1-1, with TRBD1 matching 8 bases. The V and J ends lost 1 base and 0 bases, in that order; junction bases with no gene match: 16. This CDR3 has 20 residues. Germline CDR1 is SGHVS and CDR2 is FQNEAQ. Written as DNA, the CDR3 is TGTGCCAGCAGCTTAGTTCCCTCCGGACAGGGAACAAGAATGAACACTGAAGCTTTCTTT. Protein product: CASSLVPSGQGTRMNTEAFF.

The chain carries TRBV5-1 and TRBJ1-2; TRBD1 matches 8 bases. With 4 bases clipped from V and 5 bases from J, the junction kept 4 bases outside the gene matches. CDR3 length: 13 residues. Germline V CDR1 and CDR2: SGHRS, YFSETQ. The CDR3 DNA reads as TGCGCCAGCAGCCAGGGACAGGAGTATGGCTACACCTTC. It encodes CASSQGQEYGYTF.

The rearrangement uses TRBV5-4 and TRBJ1-2; D uncertain. The CDR3 contains 13 residues. Looked up from germline, CDR1 is SGHNT and CDR2 is YYREEE (reference sequence). Trimming shortened V by 4 bases and J by 6 bases, and 13 bases separated the two germline ends. The CDR3: CASSTGPTDGYTF. The CDR3, as DNA: TGTGCCAGCAGCACGGGCCCCACAGATGGCTACACCTTC.

The V gene is TRBV5-1, the J gene TRBJ2-1; TRBD1 aligns across 9 bases. The CDR3 has 17 amino acids. Losses at the gene ends were 4 bases for V and 2 bases for J; bases not matched to a gene: 10. In germline, CDR1 is SGHRS, CDR2 YFSETQ. In nucleotides, the CDR3 is TGCGCCAGCAGCCGAGGTTCCCGACAGGGGGCCTACAATGAGCAGTTCTTC. As protein: CASSRGSRQGAYNEQFF.

The V call is TRBV25-1, the J call TRBJ2-5; D is undetermined. Germline V CDR1 and CDR2: MGHDK, SYGVNS. The CDR3 is 12 residues long. Between the trimmed V and J ends, which lost 7 bases and 7 bases, there was a span of 13 bases. CDR3 bases: TGTGCCAGCATAATAGAGGACGGGACCCAGTACTTC. This sequence encodes CASIIEDGTQYF.

This clone was picked up one time. The V gene is TRBV3-1 (or the pseudogene TRBV3-2), the J gene TRBJ1-1, with 7 bases lining up with TRBD1. Germline V CDR1 and CDR2: LGHDT, YNNKEL (reference sequence). With 4 bases clipped from V and 8 bases from J, the junction kept 1 base outside the gene matches. The CDR3 extends over 11 amino acids. The CDR3 here is CASSRRGEAFF. The CDR3 DNA is TGTGCCAGCAGCCGCAGGGGGGAAGCTTTCTTT.

The genes are TRBV11-2 and TRBJ2-7; D may correspond to TRBD1 or TRBD2 (6 bases each). This CDR3 is 15 amino acids long. V was cut by 0 bases and J by 2 bases, with 11 bases left in between. Germline V gene sequence: CDR1 SGHAT, CDR2 FQNNGV. CDR3 DNA: TGTGCCAGCAGCTTAGAGGGGGGCAGCACCTACGAGCAGTACTTC. It specifies CASSLEGGSTYEQYF.

The chain recombines TRBV5-1 with TRBJ2-7; TRBD1 might be the D (6 bases). This CDR3 contains 14 residues. The V end was cut by 0 bases, the J end by 7 bases, with 14 bases between. Per germline, CDR1 SGHRS and CDR2 YFSETQ. The CDR3 spells CASSLDRVDREQYF. Written as DNA, the CDR3 is TGCGCCAGCAGCTTGGACAGGGTGGATCGGGAGCAGTACTTC. Based on the CDR3 plus reference TRBV5-1 and TRBJ2-7, the full variable domain is KAGVTQTPRYLIKTRGQQVTLSCSPISGHRSVSWYQQTPGQGLQFLFEYFSETQRNKGNFPGRFSGRQFSNSRSEMNVSTLELGDSALYLCASSLDRVDREQYFGPGTRLTVT.

The rearrangement uses TRBV2 and TRBJ2-5; TRBD1 is a possible D gene (6 bases). V lost 11 bases and J 11 bases, leaving 12 bases between the germline ends. In germline, CDR1 is SNHLY, CDR2 FYNNEI. This CDR3 has 9 amino acids. The CDR3 nucleotides are TGTGCCTCTGGGGGCGGGCAGTACTTC. Protein sequence: CASGGGQYF.

The rearrangement joins TRBV4-2 to TRBJ1-6; D possibly corresponds to TRBD1 (5 bases). The CDR3 totals 16 residues. Between the trimmed V and J ends, which lost 0 bases and 9 bases, there was a span of 15 bases. Germline V gives CDR1 LGHNA, CDR2 YNFKEQ. The CDR3 sequence: CASSQEGADRRSPLHF. CDR3 DNA: TGTGCCAGCAGCCAAGAAGGGGCGGACCGACGTTCACCCCTCCACTTT.